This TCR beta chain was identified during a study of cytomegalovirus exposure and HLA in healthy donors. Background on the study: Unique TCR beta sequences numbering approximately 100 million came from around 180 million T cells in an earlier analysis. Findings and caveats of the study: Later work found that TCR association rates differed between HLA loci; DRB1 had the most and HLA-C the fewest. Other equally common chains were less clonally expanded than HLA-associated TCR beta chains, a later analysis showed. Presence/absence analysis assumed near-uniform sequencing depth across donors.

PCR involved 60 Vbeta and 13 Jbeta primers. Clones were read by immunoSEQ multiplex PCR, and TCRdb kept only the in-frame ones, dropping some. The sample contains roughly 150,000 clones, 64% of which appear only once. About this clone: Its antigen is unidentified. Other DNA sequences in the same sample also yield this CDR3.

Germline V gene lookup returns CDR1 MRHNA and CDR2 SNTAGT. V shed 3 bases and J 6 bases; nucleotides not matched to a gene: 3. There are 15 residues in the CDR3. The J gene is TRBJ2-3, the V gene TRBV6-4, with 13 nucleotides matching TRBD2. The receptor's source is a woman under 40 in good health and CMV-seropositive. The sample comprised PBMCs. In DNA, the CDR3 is TGTGCCAGCAGTGAAACTAGCGGGGGGGCTGATACGCAGTATTTT. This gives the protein CASSETSGGADTQYF.